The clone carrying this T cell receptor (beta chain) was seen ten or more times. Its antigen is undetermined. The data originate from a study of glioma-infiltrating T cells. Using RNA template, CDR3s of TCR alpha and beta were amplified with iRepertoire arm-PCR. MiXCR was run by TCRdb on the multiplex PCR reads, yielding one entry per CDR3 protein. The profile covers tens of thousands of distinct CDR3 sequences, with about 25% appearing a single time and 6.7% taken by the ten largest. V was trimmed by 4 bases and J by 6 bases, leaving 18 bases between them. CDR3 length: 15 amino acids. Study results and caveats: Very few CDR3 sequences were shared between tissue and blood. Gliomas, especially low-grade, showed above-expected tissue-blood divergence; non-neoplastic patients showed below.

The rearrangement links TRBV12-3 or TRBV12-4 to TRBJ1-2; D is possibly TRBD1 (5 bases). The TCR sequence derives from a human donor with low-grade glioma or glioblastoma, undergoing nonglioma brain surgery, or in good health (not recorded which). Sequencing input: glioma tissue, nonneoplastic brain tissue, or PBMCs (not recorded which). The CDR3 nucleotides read TGTGCCAGCAGTTCCTCGGGGATAGGGGTAGATGGCTACACCTTC. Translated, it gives CASSSSGIGVDGYTF.